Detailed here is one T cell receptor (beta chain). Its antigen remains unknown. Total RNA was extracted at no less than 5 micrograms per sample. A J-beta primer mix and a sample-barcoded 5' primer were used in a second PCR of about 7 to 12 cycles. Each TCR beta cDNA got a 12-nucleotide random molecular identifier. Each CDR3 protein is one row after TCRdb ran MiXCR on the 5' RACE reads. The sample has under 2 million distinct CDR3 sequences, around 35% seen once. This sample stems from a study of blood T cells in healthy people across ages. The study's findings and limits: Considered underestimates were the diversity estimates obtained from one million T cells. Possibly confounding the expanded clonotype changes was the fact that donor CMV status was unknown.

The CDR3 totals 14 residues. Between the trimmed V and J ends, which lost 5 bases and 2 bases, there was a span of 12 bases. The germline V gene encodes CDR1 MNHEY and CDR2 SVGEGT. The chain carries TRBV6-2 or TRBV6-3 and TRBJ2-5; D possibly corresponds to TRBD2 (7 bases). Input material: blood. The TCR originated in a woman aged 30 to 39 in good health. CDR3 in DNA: TGTGCCAGCAGTCCCGCGGGGGCTCAAGAGACCCAGTACTTC. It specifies CASSPAGAQETQYF.